This T cell receptor beta chain was sequenced in a study of blood T cells in healthy people across ages. Findings and limits, study-wide: The lack of PBMC sorting stopped any conclusive naive versus antigen-experienced comparison.

This clonotype was seen more than once but under ten times. The antigen is undetermined. Sample-barcoded 5' priming and a J-beta primer mix drove a second PCR of roughly 7 to 11 cycles. A minimum of 2.5 million CDR3-containing paired-end reads was obtained for each sample. TCRdb reprocessed the 5' RACE reads via MiXCR and lists one record per CDR3 protein. Altogether hundreds of thousands of distinct CDR3 sequences are present, roughly 41% being singletons, with the ten largest covering roughly 20%. This receptor was taken from a woman aged 55-70 years in good health. The sample consisted of blood.

The CDR3 coding sequence is TGCAGTGCTAGAAGACGGGAGGAGGGATACAATGAGCAGTTCTTC. Translation: CSARRREEGYNEQFF. The J gene is TRBJ2-1, the V gene TRBV20-1; 7 bases align to TRBD2. The CDR3 spans 15 residues. Germline V gene lookup returns CDR1 DFQATT and CDR2 SNEGSKA (reference sequence). The V and J ends lost 2 bases and 4 bases, in that order; junction bases with no gene match: 8.